The 25 T cell receptor beta chains below all came from one sample that was sequenced in a study of T cell responses to AZD1222 COVID-19 vaccine. Here immunoSEQ multiplex PCR was the method, and the copy in TCRdb shows in-frame clones only, minus some. The table includes more than 100,000 clones, 80% to 90% detected once. The material sequenced was peripheral blood, taken on day 0 of AZD1222 vaccination. These receptors were obtained from an adult in good health.

This CDR3 reads CATSDSRLAGIGTDTQYF. Here the CDR3 DNA reads TGTGCCACCAGTGATTCCCGACTAGCGGGGATAGGCACAGATACGCAGTATTTT. The chain employs TRBV24-1 and TRBJ2-3; TRBD2 agrees at 11 bases. The CDR3 loop spans 18 amino acids. The trim removed 2 bases at V and 1 base at J, leaving 7 bases unmatched. The germline V gene encodes CDR1 KGHDR and CDR2 SFDVKD.

The chain carries TRBV7-2 and TRBJ1-2; D is unclear. CDR3 length equals 15 residues. CDR1 SGHTA and CDR2 FQGNSA come from the germline V gene. The V gene lost 0 bases and the J gene lost 1 base, with 9 bases spanning the gap. CDR3 bases: TGTGCCAGCAGCTTAGCTAACCAATTTAACTATGGCTACACCTTC. It is translated as CASSLANQFNYGYTF.

The V call is TRBV11-3, the J call TRBJ2-1, with 8 bases aligning to TRBD2. This CDR3 spans 14 amino acids. The J segment lost 9 bases and the V segment lost 4 bases, leaving 8 bases of the junction unmatched. Germline V gene data show CDR1 as SGHNT and CDR2 as YENEEA. The CDR3 loop is CASSYSGSSGEQFF. The CDR3 region has the DNA TGTGCCAGCAGCTACAGCGGGAGTAGCGGTGAGCAGTTCTTC.

V gene TRBV24-1 combines with J gene TRBJ1-1; 8 bases align to TRBD1. Germline CDR1 reads KGHDR; CDR2 reads SFDVKD. With 7 bases clipped from V and 5 bases from J, the junction kept 14 bases outside the gene matches. The CDR3 is 16 amino acids. The chain's CDR3 is CATRPGGAFKLTEAFF. CDR3 nucleotides: TGTGCCACCAGGCCAGGGGGCGCTTTTAAATTGACTGAAGCTTTCTTT.

V usage is TRBV29-1 and J usage is TRBJ1-3; no clear D gene. V was cut by 5 bases and J by 0 bases, with 5 bases left in between. CDR1 SQVTM and CDR2 ANQGSEA come from the germline V gene. The CDR3 extends over 12 amino acids. The CDR3 bases are TGCAGCGTTTCCAGCTCTGGAAACACCATATATTTT. Residues: CSVSSSGNTIYF. The full variable domain, its missing parts supplied by reference TRBV29-1 and TRBJ1-3, is SAVISQKPSRDICQRGTSLTIQCQVDSQVTMMFWYRQQPGQSLTLIATANQGSEATYESGFVIDKFPISRPNLTFSTLTVSNMSPEDSSIYLCSVSSSGNTIYFGEGSWLTVV.

This clone was observed a few times. V gene TRBV6-5 combines with J gene TRBJ2-7; possibly TRBD1 or TRBD2 for D (5 bases each). The CDR3 has 16 amino acids. Germline CDR1 and CDR2: MNHEY and SVGAGI. The V and J ends lost 0 bases and 3 bases respectively, with 15 bases between them. The CDR3 reads CASSYSFPLDSYEQYF. Written as DNA, the CDR3 is TGTGCCAGCAGTTACTCATTTCCACTAGACAGCTACGAGCAGTACTTC.

The chain couples TRBV18 to TRBJ2-7; possibly TRBD1 or TRBD2 for D (5 bases each). CDR3 size: 13 residues. The germline gives CDR1 KGHSH, CDR2 LQKENI. V was trimmed by 0 bases and J by 6 bases, leaving 9 bases between them. The CDR3 sequence: CASSPPTRGEQYF. DNA of the CDR3: TGTGCCAGCTCACCACCTACTAGGGGCGAGCAGTACTTC.

The table lists this clone with many counts. As DNA, the CDR3 is TGTGCCAGCAGAGGGACTAGCGGGGGTTTCTGCACAGATACGCAGTATTTT. It codes for CASRGTSGGFCTDTQYF. The chain combines TRBV3-1 (or the pseudogene TRBV3-2) with TRBJ2-3; 14 nucleotides align to TRBD2. The CDR3 totals 17 residues. CDR1 is LGHDT, CDR2 YNNKEL, per germline (reference sequence). Trimming at V came to 6 bases and at J to 1 base, leaving 6 bases not matched to a gene.

J is TRBJ1-5 and V is TRBV28; D gene unclear. Deletions cut 0 bases from V and 3 bases from J, with 6 bases between. Germline V gene sequence: CDR1 MDHEN, CDR2 SYDVKM. The CDR3 is 14 amino acids. In DNA form, the CDR3 reads TGTGCCAGCAGTTTATGGCAAGTCAATCAGCCCCAGCATTTT. Translation gives CASSLWQVNQPQHF.

This chain uses TRBV7-2 with TRBJ2-3; TRBD1 is a possible D gene (5 bases). Germline values: CDR1 SGHTA, CDR2 FQGNSA. V was shortened by 1 base and J by 1 base, with 6 bases between the two germline ends. The CDR3 sequence is 14 residues long. The CDR3 protein is CASSLEGRTDTQYF. DNA of the CDR3: TGTGCCAGCAGCTTAGAGGGGCGCACAGATACGCAGTATTTT.

This chain links TRBV29-1 with TRBJ2-5; 7 nucleotides agree with TRBD1. Losses at the gene ends were 5 bases for V and 5 bases for J; bases not matched to a gene: 5. This CDR3 region has 12 residues. Per germline, CDR1 SQVTM and CDR2 ANQGSEA. The CDR3 DNA reads TGCAGCGTTTTACAGGGGTGGGAGACCCAGTACTTC. Its protein product is CSVLQGWETQYF.

This chain links TRBV7-2 with TRBJ2-7, with D uncertain. The germline V gene has CDR1 SGHTA and CDR2 FQGNSA. The CDR3 contains 16 residues. Trimming took off 3 bases at V and 7 bases at J, with 22 bases between the two ends. CDR3 region: CASSFGVVGRLGEQYF. The CDR3 coding sequence is TGTGCCAGCAGCTTTGGGGTAGTCGGGCGGTTAGGGGAGCAGTACTTC.

The chain is built from TRBV5-4 and TRBJ2-3; D may be TRBD2 (5 bases). Trimming left V 0 bases short and J 0 bases short, with 17 bases between. The CDR3 consists of 18 residues. The germline gives CDR1 SGHNT, CDR2 YYREEE (reference sequence). CDR3 loop: CASSLGPREADSTDTQYF. CDR3 nucleotides: TGTGCCAGCAGCTTGGGGCCGAGGGAAGCCGATAGCACAGATACGCAGTATTTT.

This clone appeared a single time. The chain links TRBV28 to TRBJ2-7, with no clear D. CDR1 is MDHEN, CDR2 SYDVKM, per germline. The V end was cut by 4 bases, the J end by 3 bases, with 13 bases between. There are 14 residues in the CDR3. DNA of the CDR3: TGTGCCAGCAGTTACACCAAAGAAATCTACGAGCAGTACTTC. Translated, it gives CASSYTKEIYEQYF.

The chain is built from TRBV9 and TRBJ1-2; possibly TRBD1 for D (5 bases). Germline CDR1 reads SGDLS; CDR2 reads YYNGEE. The CDR3 loop spans 14 amino acids. With 0 bases removed from V and 5 bases from J, the gap between germline ends came to 11 bases. The CDR3 DNA reads as TGTGCCAGCAGCGTAGACTTGGGGGTATATGGCTACACCTTC. It specifies CASSVDLGVYGYTF.

This clone was seen just once. The rearrangement uses TRBV5-4 and TRBJ2-1, with D hard to call. V lost 7 bases and J 6 bases, leaving 8 bases between the germline ends. This CDR3 spans 11 amino acids. In germline, CDR1 is SGHNT, CDR2 YYREEE (reference sequence). The CDR3 here is CASPMGNEQFF. DNA of the CDR3: TGTGCCAGCCCTATGGGCAATGAGCAGTTCTTC.

Comments on this clone: A read error may produce the germline difference seen at one junction end. The chain links TRBV18 to TRBJ2-7, with 11 bases fitting TRBD1. The CDR3 has 11 amino acids. The germline CDR1 and CDR2 sequences are KGHSH and LQKENI. This chain's CDR3 is CASSLGQGVNF. The CDR3 DNA reads TGTGCCAGCTCACTGGGACAGGGGGTGAACTTC.

This rearrangement joins TRBV12-2 to TRBJ1-2. TRBV12-2 corresponds to a pseudogene. This CDR3 has 10 amino acids. The CDR3: CASRLDWEAF. CDR3 DNA: TGTGCAAGTCGCTTAGATTGGGAGGCATTC.

In its sample, this clone was seen a few times. The chain joins TRBV7-2 to TRBJ2-5, with 10 bases aligning to TRBD1. The V and J ends lost 0 bases and 5 bases, in that order; junction bases with no gene match: 9. Germline V gene lookup returns CDR1 SGHTA and CDR2 FQGNSA. The CDR3 has 17 amino acids. CDR3 region: CASSLAERQGARETQYF. As DNA, the CDR3 is TGTGCCAGCAGCTTAGCCGAGAGACAGGGGGCGCGGGAGACCCAGTACTTC.

The CDR3 nucleotides read TGTGCCAGCAGTATATCCAGGGCCCAAGAGACCCAGTACTTC. It is translated as CASSISRAQETQYF. This chain uses TRBV28 with TRBJ2-5; tentatively, D is TRBD1 (5 bases). Trimming left V 5 bases short and J 1 base short, with 11 bases between. The germline V gene has CDR1 MDHEN and CDR2 SYDVKM. This CDR3 is 14 amino acids long.

The chain has TRBV27 and TRBJ2-5; possibly TRBD1 for D (6 bases). The germline V gene encodes CDR1 MNHEY and CDR2 SMNVEV (reference sequence). The V gene lost 4 bases and the J gene lost 1 base, with 16 bases spanning the gap. CDR3 length equals 16 residues. CDR3 amino acids: CASSSLGASAQETQYF. As DNA, the CDR3 is TGTGCCAGCAGTTCCCTGGGGGCCTCGGCCCAAGAGACCCAGTACTTC.

The V call is TRBV14, the J call TRBJ2-2; perhaps TRBD2 as D (5 bases). The V gene's germline CDR1 is SGHDN and CDR2 FVKESK. Trimming removed 0 bases at V and 6 bases at J, with 17 bases between. The CDR3 is 17 residues long. This chain's CDR3 is CASSQDWLGGLAGELFF. The CDR3 bases are TGTGCCAGCAGCCAAGATTGGCTAGGCGGGCTGGCCGGGGAGCTGTTTTTT.

A word on this clone: Mismatch with germline at one junction end may stem from a read error. The J gene is TRBJ1-2, the V gene TRBV7-9; D uncertain. This CDR3 has 17 residues. Germline assignment: CDR1 SEHNR and CDR2 FQNEAQ (reference sequence). DNA for the CDR3: TGTGCCAGCACCTTAACCCCACTAGAGGGCTCCAGGATTGGCTACACCTTC. Encoded protein: CASTLTPLEGSRIGYTF.

The chain combines TRBV30 with TRBJ1-2; D gene unclear. The germline gives CDR1 GTSNPN, CDR2 SVGIG (reference sequence). The V end was cut by 8 bases, the J end by 8 bases, with 18 bases between. The CDR3 consists of 12 residues. The CDR3 nucleotides read TGTGCCCTACTCCCGGGATCGGGGGGCTACACCTTC. Protein: CALLPGSGGYTF. The variable domain in full, with the rest retrieved from reference TRBV30 and TRBJ1-2, is SQTIHQWPATLVQPVGSPLSLECTVEGTSNPNLYWYRQAAGRGLQLLFYSVGIGQISSEVPQNLSASRPQDRQFILSSKKLLLSDSGFYLCALLPGSGGYTFGSGTRLTVV.

The CDR3: CASSPRTGAGDEQFF. CDR3 DNA sequence: TGTGCCAGCTCACCAAGGACAGGGGCGGGCGATGAGCAGTTCTTC. V and J are TRBV18 and TRBJ2-1, with 9 bases aligning to TRBD1. The CDR3 loop spans 15 amino acids. CDR1 is KGHSH, CDR2 LQKENI, per germline. Losses at the gene ends were 2 bases for V and 8 bases for J; bases not matched to a gene: 7.